This T cell receptor (beta chain) emerged from a study of regulatory T cells in long-lasting Graves disease. On the study more broadly: In persistent Graves' disease, antithyroid drugs had been taken for over 5 years and TSH receptor antibodies stayed positive.

The ends were cut back, 5 bases at V and 5 bases at J, with 15 bases in the middle. The CDR3 contains 15 residues. The germline V gene has CDR1 SGHNT and CDR2 YENEEA. Noted time point: persistent/refractory GD, antithyroid drugs over 5 years with positive TRAb. PBMC RNA was the source of the TCR library. Findings of the study overall: It was in persistent disease that TRBV28, TRBJ1-2 and TRBJ2-5 were favored.

Only a few counts were recorded for this clonotype. Antigen unknown. Building of the TCR beta libraries involved iRepertoire HTBI primers and Arm-PCR of CDR3 regions. Using its own MiXCR run on the multiplex PCR reads, TCRdb lists one record per CDR3 protein. The table shows about 430,000 distinct CDR3 sequences, with under 25% occurring only once. The chain is built from TRBV11-3 and TRBJ2-2; D might be TRBD1 (6 bases). The receptor was derived from a female donor with Graves disease. The sample was peripheral blood mononuclear cells (PBMCs), taken when the disease was refractory, from a patient treated with antithyroid drugs. The CDR3 region has the DNA TGTGCCAGCAGCCCCGATGGACAGACAACCGGGGAGCTGTTTTTT. Its protein is CASSPDGQTTGELFF.